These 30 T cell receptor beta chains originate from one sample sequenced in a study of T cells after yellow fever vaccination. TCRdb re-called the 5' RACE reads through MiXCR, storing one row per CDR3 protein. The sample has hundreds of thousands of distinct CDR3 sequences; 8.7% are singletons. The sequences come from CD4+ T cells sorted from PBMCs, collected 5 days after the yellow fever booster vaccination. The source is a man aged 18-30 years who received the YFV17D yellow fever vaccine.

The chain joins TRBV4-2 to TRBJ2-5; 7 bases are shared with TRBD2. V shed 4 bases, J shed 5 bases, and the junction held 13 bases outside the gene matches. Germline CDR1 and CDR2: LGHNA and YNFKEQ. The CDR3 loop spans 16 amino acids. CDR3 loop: CASSLRSSGGGETQYF. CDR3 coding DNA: TGTGCCAGCAGCCTCCGATCGTCGGGGGGAGGCGAGACCCAGTACTTC.

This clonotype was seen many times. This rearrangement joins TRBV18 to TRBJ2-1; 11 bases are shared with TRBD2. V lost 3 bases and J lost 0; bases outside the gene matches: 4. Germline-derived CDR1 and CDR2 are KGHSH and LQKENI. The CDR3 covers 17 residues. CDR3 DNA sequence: TGTGCCAGCTCACCGTCTAGCGGGGGGTCCTCCTACAATGAGCAGTTCTTC. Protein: CASSPSSGGSSYNEQFF.

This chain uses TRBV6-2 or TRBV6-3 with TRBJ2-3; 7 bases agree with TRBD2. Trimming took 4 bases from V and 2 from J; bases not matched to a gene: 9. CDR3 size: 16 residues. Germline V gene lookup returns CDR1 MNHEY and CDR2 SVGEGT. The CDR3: CASSSLAALPTDTQYF. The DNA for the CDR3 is TGTGCCAGCAGTTCTCTAGCGGCGTTACCCACAGATACGCAGTATTTT.

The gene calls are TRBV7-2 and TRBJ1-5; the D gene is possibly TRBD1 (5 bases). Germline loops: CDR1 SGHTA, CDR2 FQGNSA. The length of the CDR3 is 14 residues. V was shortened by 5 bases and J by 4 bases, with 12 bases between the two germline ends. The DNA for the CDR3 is TGTGCCAGCAGCCGCCGGGACGGAAATCAGCCCCAGCATTTT. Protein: CASSRRDGNQPQHF.

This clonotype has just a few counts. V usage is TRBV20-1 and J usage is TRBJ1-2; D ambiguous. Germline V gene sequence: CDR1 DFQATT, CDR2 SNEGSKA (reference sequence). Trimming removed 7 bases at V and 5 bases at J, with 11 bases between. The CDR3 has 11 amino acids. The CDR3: CSVKLGYGYTF. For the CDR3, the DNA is TGCAGTGTGAAGCTGGGTTATGGCTACACCTTC.

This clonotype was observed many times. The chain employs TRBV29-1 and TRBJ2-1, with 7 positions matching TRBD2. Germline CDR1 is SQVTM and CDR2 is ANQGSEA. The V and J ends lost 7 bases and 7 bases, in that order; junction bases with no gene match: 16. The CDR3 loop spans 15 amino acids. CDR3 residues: CSGDSAGYPGNEQFF. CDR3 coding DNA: TGCAGCGGGGACTCAGCGGGGTACCCGGGTAATGAGCAGTTCTTC.

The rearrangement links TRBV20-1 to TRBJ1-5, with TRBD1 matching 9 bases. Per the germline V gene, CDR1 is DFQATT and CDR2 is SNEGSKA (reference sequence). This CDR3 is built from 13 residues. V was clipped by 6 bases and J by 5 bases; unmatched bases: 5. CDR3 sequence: CSAGTGWDQPQHF. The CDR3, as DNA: TGCAGTGCGGGGACAGGGTGGGATCAGCCCCAGCATTTT.

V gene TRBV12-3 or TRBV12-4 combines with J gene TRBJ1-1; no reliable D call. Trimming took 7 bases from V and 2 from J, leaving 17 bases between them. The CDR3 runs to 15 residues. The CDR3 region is CASTQSVVPNTEAFF. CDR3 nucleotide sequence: TGTGCCAGCACCCAAAGTGTAGTGCCCAACACTGAAGCTTTCTTT.

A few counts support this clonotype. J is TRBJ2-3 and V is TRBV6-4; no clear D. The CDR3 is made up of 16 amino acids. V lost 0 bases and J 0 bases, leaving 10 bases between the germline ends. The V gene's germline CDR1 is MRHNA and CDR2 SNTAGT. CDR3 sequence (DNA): TGTGCCAGCAGTGACTCGGAGTTCCTGAGCACAGATACGCAGTATTTT. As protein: CASSDSEFLSTDTQYF.

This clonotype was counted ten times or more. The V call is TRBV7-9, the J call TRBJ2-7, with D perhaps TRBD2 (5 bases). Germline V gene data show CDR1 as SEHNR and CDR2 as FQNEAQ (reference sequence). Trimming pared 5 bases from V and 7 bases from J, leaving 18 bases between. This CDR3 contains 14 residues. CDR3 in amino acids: CASSPHRPGREQYF. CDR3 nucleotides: TGTGCCAGCAGCCCACACCGGCCGGGAAGGGAGCAGTACTTC.

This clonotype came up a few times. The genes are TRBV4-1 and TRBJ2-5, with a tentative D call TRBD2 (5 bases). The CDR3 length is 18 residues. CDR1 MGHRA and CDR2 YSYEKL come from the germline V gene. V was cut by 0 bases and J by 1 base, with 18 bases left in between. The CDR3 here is CASSQEGLRKRGQETQYF. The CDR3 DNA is TGCGCCAGCAGCCAAGAAGGCCTGCGGAAACGGGGCCAAGAGACCCAGTACTTC.

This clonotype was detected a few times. CDR3 DNA sequence: TGTGCCAGCAGCTTATCGGGACAGGCAGCGGAGACCCAGTACTTC. It is translated as CASSLSGQAAETQYF. The chain has TRBV7-9 and TRBJ2-5, with 8 bases lining up with TRBD1. CDR3 length: 15 residues. CDR1 is SEHNR and CDR2 is FQNEAQ in the germline V gene (reference sequence). V trimming: 2 bases; J trimming: 5 bases; junction bases outside the gene matches: 7.

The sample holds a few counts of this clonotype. As DNA, the CDR3 is TGTGCCAGCAGTTGGGACAGGGCGAGGGAGACCCAGTACTTC. It yields the protein CASSWDRARETQYF. J is TRBJ2-5 and V is TRBV6-1; 9 nucleotides agree with TRBD1. This CDR3 comprises 14 residues. Trimming at V came to 5 bases and at J to 5 bases, leaving 6 bases not matched to a gene. Germline CDR1 and CDR2: MNHNS and SASEGT.

The CDR3 region has the DNA TGTGCCAGCAGCGTAGTCGGGGTTGGGGAGACCCAGTACTTC. This codes for CASSVVGVGETQYF. This sequence joins TRBV9 and TRBJ2-5; tentative D call: TRBD2 (5 bases). Per germline, CDR1 SGDLS and CDR2 YYNGEE. The CDR3 has 14 amino acids. V lost 0 bases to trimming and J lost 5 bases, with 11 bases between them.

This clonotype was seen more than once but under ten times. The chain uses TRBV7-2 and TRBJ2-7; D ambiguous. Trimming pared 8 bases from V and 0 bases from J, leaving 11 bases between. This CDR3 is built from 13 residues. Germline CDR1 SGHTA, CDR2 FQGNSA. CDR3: CASAPEFSYEQYF. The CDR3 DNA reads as TGTGCCAGCGCCCCGGAGTTCTCCTACGAGCAGTACTTC.

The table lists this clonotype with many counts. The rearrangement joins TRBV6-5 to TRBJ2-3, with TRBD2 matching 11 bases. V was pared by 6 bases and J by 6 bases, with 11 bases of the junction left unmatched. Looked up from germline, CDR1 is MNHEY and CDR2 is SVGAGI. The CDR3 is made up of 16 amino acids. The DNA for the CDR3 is TGTGCCAGCAGATCGACTAGCGGGAAGACCGGTGATACGCAGTATTTT. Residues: CASRSTSGKTGDTQYF.

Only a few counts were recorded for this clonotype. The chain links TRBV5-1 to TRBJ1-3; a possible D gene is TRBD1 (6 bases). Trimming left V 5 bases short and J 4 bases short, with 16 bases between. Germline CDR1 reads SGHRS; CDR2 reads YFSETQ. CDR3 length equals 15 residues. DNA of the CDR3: TGCGCCAGCAGTCAGACCAGGGGTGACGGAAACACCATATATTTT. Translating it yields CASSQTRGDGNTIYF.

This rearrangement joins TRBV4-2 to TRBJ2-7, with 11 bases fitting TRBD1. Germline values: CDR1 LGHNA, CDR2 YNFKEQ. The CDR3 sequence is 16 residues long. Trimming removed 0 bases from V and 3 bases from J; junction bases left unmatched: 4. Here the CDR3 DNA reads TGTGCCAGCAGCCAAGATCTGGACAGGGGGCTCTACGAGCAGTACTTC. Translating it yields CASSQDLDRGLYEQYF.

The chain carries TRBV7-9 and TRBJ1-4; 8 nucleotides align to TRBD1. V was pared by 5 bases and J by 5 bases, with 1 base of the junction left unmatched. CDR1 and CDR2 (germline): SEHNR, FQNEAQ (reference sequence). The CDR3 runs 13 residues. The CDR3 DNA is TGTGCCAGCAGCGGACAGGGAAATGAAAAACTGTTTTTT. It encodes CASSGQGNEKLFF.

The CDR3 DNA sequence: TGTGCCAGCAGCCAAGCGGAGCGGGGGGGGAACAATGAGCAGTTCTTC. This gives the protein CASSQAERGGNNEQFF. This sequence joins TRBV4-2 and TRBJ2-1, with 10 bases fitting TRBD2. There are 16 residues in the CDR3. Germline V gives CDR1 LGHNA, CDR2 YNFKEQ. V was clipped by 1 base and J by 5 bases; unmatched bases: 5.

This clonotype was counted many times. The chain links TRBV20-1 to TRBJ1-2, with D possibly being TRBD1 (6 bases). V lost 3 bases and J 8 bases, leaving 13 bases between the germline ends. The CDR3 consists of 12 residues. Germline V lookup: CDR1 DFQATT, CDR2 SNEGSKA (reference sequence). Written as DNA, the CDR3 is TGCAGTGCTAGTCTGGGGGCACGCGGCTACACCTTC. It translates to CSASLGARGYTF.

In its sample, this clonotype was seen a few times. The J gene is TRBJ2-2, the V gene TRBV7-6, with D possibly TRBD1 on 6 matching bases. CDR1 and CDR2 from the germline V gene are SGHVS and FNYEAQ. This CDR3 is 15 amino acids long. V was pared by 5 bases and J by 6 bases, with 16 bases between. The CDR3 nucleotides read TGTGCCAGCAGCCCCCACCCACAGGGATCCGGGGAGCTGTTTTTT. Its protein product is CASSPHPQGSGELFF.

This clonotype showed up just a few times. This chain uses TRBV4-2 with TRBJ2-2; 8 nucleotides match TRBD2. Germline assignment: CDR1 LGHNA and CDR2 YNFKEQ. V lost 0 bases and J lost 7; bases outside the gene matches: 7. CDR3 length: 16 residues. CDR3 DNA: TGTGCCAGCAGCCAAGACGATGCGGGGGGCGGCGGGGAGCTGTTTTTT. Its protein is CASSQDDAGGGGELFF.

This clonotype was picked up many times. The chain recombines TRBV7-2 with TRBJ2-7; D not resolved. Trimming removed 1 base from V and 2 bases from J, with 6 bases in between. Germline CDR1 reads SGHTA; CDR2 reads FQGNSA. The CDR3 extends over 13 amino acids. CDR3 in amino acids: CASSLVETYEQYF. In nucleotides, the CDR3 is TGTGCCAGCAGCTTAGTCGAAACCTACGAGCAGTACTTC. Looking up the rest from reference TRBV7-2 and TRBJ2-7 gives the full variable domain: GAGVSQSPSNKVTEKGKDVELRCDPISGHTALYWYRQSLGQGLEFLIYFQGNSAPDKSGLPSDRFSAERTGGSVSTLTIQRTQQEDSAVYLCASSLVETYEQYFGPGTRLTVT.

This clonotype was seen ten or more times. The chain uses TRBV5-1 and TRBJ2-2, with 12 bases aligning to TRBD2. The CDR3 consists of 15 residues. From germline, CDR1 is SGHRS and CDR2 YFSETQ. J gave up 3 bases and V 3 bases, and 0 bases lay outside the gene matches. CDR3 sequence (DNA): TGCGCCAGCAGCTCTAGCGGGGGGGACACCGGGGAGCTGTTTTTT. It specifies CASSSSGGDTGELFF.

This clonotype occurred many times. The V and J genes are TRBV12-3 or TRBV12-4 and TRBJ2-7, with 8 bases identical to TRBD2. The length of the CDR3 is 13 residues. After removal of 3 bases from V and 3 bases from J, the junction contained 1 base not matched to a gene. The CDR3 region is CASSFGGVYEQYV. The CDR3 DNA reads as TGTGCCAGCAGTTTCGGGGGGGTCTACGAGCAGTACGTC.

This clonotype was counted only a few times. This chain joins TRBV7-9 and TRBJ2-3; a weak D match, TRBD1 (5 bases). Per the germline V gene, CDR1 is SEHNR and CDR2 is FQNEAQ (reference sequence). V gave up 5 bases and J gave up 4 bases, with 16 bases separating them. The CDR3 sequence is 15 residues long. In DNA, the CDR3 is TGTGCCAGCAGCCAGGGCTGGCAAGGACCAGATACGCAGTATTTT. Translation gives CASSQGWQGPDTQYF.

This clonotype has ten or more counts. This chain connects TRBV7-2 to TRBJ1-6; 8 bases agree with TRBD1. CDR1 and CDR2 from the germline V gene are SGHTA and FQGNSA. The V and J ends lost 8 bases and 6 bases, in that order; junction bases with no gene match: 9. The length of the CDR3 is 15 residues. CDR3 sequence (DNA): TGTGCCAGCCGAGGACAGGGAGGGACTAATTCACCCCTCCACTTT. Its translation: CASRGQGGTNSPLHF.

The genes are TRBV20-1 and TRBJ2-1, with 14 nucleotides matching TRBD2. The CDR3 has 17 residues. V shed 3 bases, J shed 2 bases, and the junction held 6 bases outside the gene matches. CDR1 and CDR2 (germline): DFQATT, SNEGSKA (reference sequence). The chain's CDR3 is CSASQRTSGGPYNEQFF. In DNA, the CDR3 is TGCAGTGCTAGTCAAAGGACTAGCGGGGGGCCCTACAATGAGCAGTTCTTC.

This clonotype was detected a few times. The CDR3 nucleotides read TGTGCCAGCAGTAGCGTCGGGAGGGGCGGCTACACCTTC. Its translation: CASSSVGRGGYTF. The chain is built from TRBV6-5 and TRBJ1-2; D is possibly TRBD1 (5 bases). The V gene's germline CDR1 is MNHEY and CDR2 SVGAGI. CDR3 length: 13 residues. Trimming shortened V by 5 bases and J by 8 bases, and 15 bases separated the two germline ends.